This TCR beta chain is from a study of T cells in Graves' hyperthyroidism and ophthalmopathy (dated by TCRdb to between 2018 and 2020). Turning to the overall study: To identify TCR V-J signatures that set the groups apart, the researchers used a discovery cohort of about a hundred patients, made up of 40 to 45 with Graves' ophthalmopathy and some 55 with stable Graves' hyperthyroidism. Prospective prediction of ophthalmopathy was tested in an independent validation cohort of some 20 hyperthyroidism patients and 17 patients who later progressed to ophthalmopathy. TCR Vbeta CDR3 sequencing of 120 to 150 peripheral blood samples (under 45 ophthalmopathy, roughly 74 hyperthyroidism and some 17 progressor patients) is reported in the paper. The 95 to 100 discovery patients were randomly split 7:3 into training and test sets. Once sampling was done, hyperthyroidism patients were given methimazole at a starting dose of 30 mg daily, whereas ophthalmopathy patients were given high-dose intravenous methylprednisolone. In roughly six Graves' hyperthyroidism patients, the study also compared T-cell repertoires from thyroid tissue with T-cell repertoires from blood. Broad study findings and their caveats: Sample size was not statistically predetermined, and investigators were not blinded to group allocation. In validation, the model predicted progression to ophthalmopathy a median of about 6.5 months before onset, with over 60% sensitivity and about 72% specificity. A 13 V-J signature model separated ophthalmopathy from stable hyperthyroidism, with around 90% sensitivity and just under 84% specificity in cross-validation and 80%/75% in testing. Most expanded thyroid clonotypes (frequency above 0.001) were also detected in blood, a finding suggesting that blood repertoires may reflect thyroid immune responses.

The study excluded patients with uncontrolled infections, other autoimmune diseases, pregnancy or lactation. Clinical symptoms, serum thyroxine and TRAb, thyroid ultrasound, and orbital computed tomography formed the basis for the diagnoses. Total RNA was extracted using Trizol reagent, and RNA quality was assessed on an Agilent 2100 Bioanalyzer. Details on this clonotype: This clone's antigen is unknown. Nothing much larger sits one base from this clone, and base qualities are not available.

Relative to germline, V is 6 bases shorter and J is 6 bases shorter, with 14 bases between their ends. There are 13 amino acids in the CDR3, from cysteine to phenylalanine inclusive. Only CDR3 DNA is held: 39 bases, read in frame from base 1. The CDR1 and CDR2 encoded by the germline V gene are SGHTA and FQGNSA. Amplification of TCR beta CDR3 regions was carried out from RNA transcripts. A first-round RT-PCR of the TCR CDR3 used the HTBI primer set with the Qiagen OneStep RT-PCR kit. Libraries were constructed in a second round of multiplex PCR, after which size selection and purification were performed. Paired-end sequencing of the libraries was performed with 100 bp reads on an Illumina HiSeq2000. The published analysis was carried out like this. SOAPnuke was used to process the raw data, with reads discarded if the reads contained adapters or uncalled bases, had a mean Phred below 15, or lacked an exact constant-primer or identifier match. COPE v1.2.5 was used to merge high-quality paired reads, and clonotypes were defined as unique nucleotide sequences. MiTCR v1.1 was used to align the clonotypes against IMGT TRBV, TRBD and TRBJ reference segments. The analysis included only V-J combinations with a frequency above 0.0001, which together covered around 99% of the repertoires. The TCS score was defined as F50 (clonal expansion) divided by E x V (chaos), with BLOSUM62-based TCRdist calculated between CDR3 peptides within each V-J. Welch's t-statistics and random forest reduced 450 to 600 V-J features to some 14, which were used in a naive Bayes classifier (R e1071). Thyroid-blood repertoire similarity was quantified with the Morisita-Horn index. The raw public reads went through TCRdb reprocessing: fastp at Q25, MiXCR clone calling, in-frame beta chains kept. Rows with one shared CDR3 protein collapse into an entry with the most common genes and DNA. The V and J calls reflect TCRdb's pipeline rather than the authors' work. The sample yields over 500,000 distinct CDR3 sequences; over 45% were counted once. The biggest ten clones account for roughly 45% of the sample.

The chain employs TRBV7-2 and TRBJ1-2; the D gene is perhaps TRBD1, on 6 matching bases. This clonotype was obtained from an adult woman with Graves' disease, either hyperthyroidism or ophthalmopathy (not recorded which). The sample comprised peripheral blood or thyroid tissue (not recorded which). The nucleotide sequence is given as TGTGCCAGCAGAGTACGGACAGAGAATGGCTACACCTTC. It translates to CASRVRTENGYTF.